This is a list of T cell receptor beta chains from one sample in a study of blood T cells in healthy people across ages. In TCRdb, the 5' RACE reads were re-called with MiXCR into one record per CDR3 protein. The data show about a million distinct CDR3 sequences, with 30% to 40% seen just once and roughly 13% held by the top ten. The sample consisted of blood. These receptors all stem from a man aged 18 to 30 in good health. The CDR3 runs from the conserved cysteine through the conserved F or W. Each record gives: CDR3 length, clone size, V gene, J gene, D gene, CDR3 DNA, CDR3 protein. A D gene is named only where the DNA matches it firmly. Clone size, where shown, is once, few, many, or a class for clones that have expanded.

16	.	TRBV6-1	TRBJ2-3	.	TGTGCCAGCAGTGTGGGTGGCCTCGTAGGCTCAGATACGCAGTATTTT	CASSVGGLVGSDTQYF
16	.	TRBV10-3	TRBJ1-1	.	TGTGCCATCAGGAAGGCCCCTTCGACGGTGAACACTGAAGCTTTCTTT	CAIRKAPSTVNTEAFF
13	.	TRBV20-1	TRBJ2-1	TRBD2	TGCAGTGCTTTGGGAGGGCCTGGGGATGAGCAGTTCTTC	CSALGGPGDEQFF
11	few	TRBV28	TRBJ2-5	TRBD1	TGTGCCACGACAGGGGCAGAGACCCAGTACTTC	CATTGAETQYF
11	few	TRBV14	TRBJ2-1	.	TGTGCCAGCAGCCAAGAGCGTGAGCAGTTCTTC	CASSQEREQFF
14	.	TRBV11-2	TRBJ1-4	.	TGTGCCAGCAGGCAGGGTCCGACTAATGAAAAACTGTTTTTT	CASRQGPTNEKLFF
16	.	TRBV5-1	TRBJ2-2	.	TGCGCCAGCAGCTTCCAGGGTCCCCCTGACACCGGGGAGCTGTTTTTT	CASSFQGPPDTGELFF
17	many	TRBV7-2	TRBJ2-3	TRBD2	TGTGCCAGCAGCCTCCCTGCTAGCGGGGGTAGCACAGATACGCAGTATTTT	CASSLPASGGSTDTQYF
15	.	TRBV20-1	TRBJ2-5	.	TGCAGTGCTAGAGCCGACTCGACATACTACAATGAGCAGTACTTC	CSARADSTYYNEQYF
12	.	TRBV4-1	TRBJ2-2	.	TGCGCCAGCAGCCGTGACGGCGGGGAGCTGTTTTTT	CASSRDGGELFF
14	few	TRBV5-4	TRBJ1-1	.	TGTGCCAGCAGGGGGGGGGCAGACAACACTGAAGCTTTCTTT	CASRGGADNTEAFF
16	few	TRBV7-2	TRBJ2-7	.	TGTGCCAGCAGCTCTGCTAGCTTGAGCTCCTACAATGAGCAGTACTTC	CASSSASLSSYNEQYF
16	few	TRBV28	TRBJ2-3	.	TGTGCCAGCAGTTTATCCCCCGCGGGGAGCACAGATACGCAGTATTTT	CASSLSPAGSTDTQYF
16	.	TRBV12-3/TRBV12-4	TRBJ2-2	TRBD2	TGTGCCAGCAGGGCCACTAGCGGGGGGGCCACCGGGGAGCTGTTTTTT	CASRATSGGATGELFF
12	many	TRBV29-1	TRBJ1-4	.	TGCAGCGTTGTTTCTGAATCTGAAAAACTGTTTTTT	CSVVSESEKLFF
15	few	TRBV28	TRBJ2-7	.	TGTGCCAGCAGCTCCGGACCTCCTATAGGTGTCGAGCAGTACTTC	CASSSGPPIGVEQYF
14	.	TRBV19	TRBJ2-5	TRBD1	TGTGCCAGTAGGGGGACAGGGGTTTCTAATGAGCAGTACTTC	CASRGTGVSNEQYF
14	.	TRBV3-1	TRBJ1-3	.	TGTGCCAGCAGCCAAGATTACTCTAGAAACACCATATATTTT	CASSQDYSRNTIYF
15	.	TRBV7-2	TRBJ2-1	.	TGTACCAGCAGCTTAGGGGGGATACAGAACAATGAGCAGTTCTTC	CTSSLGGIQNNEQFF
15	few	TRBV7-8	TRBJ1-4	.	TGTGCCAGCAGCTTAGAATCGGGACATATAGAAAAACTGTTTTTT	CASSLESGHIEKLFF
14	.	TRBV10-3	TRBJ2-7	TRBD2	TGTGCCATCAGACCAGGGACTAGTGCATACGAGCAGTACTTC	CAIRPGTSAYEQYF
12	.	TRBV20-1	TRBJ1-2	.	TGCAGTGCTAGAGATCAAGGGAGCGGCTACACCTTC	CSARDQGSGYTF
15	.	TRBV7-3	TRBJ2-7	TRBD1	TGTGCCAGCAGCTTAACTGGGACAGGCAACAATGAGCAGTACTTC	CASSLTGTGNNEQYF
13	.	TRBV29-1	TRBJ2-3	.	TGCAGCGTGGGGGGACAGTTAACAGATACGCAGTATTTT	CSVGGQLTDTQYF
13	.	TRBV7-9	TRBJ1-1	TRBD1	TGTGCCAGCAGCTACGGACAGGGGCTTGAAGCTTTCTTT	CASSYGQGLEAFF
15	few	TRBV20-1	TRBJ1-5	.	TGCAGTGCTAGAGATATTGGGGGGCCGGGTCAGCCCCAGCATTTT	CSARDIGGPGQPQHF
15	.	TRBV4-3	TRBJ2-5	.	TGCGCCAGCAACCAAGATCCCCACAGACAAGAGACCCAGTACTTC	CASNQDPHRQETQYF
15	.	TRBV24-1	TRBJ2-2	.	TGTGCCACCAGTGGTCCAGGTTCGAACACCGGGGAGCTGTTTTTT	CATSGPGSNTGELFF
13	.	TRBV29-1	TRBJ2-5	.	TGCAGCGTTGACGCCCCGGGCCAAGAGACCCAGTACTTC	CSVDAPGQETQYF
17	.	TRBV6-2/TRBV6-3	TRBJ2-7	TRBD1	TGTGCCAGCAGTTACTCGAGGATAACAGGGGCCTCCTACGAGCAGTACTTC	CASSYSRITGASYEQYF
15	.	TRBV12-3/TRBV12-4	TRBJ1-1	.	TGTGCCAGCAGTTTCCAAACACCCATGAACACTGAAGCTTTCTTT	CASSFQTPMNTEAFF
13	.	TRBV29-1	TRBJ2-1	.	TGCAGCGTTGTCCAGGTCGGCGAAAAAGAGCAGTTCTTC	CSVVQVGEKEQFF
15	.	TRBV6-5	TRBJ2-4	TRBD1	TGTGCCAGCAGTTTAGCAGGGGGCAGCGAAAACATTCAGTACTTC	CASSLAGGSENIQYF
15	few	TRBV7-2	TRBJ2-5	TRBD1	TGTGCCAGCAGCTTAGCGGGACAGGGGGTTGAGACCCAGTACTTC	CASSLAGQGVETQYF
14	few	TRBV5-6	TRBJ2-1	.	TGTGCCAGCAGCTCGACCGCCCGGTGGAATGAGCAGTTCTTC	CASSSTARWNEQFF
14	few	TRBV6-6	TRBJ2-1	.	TGTGCCAGCAGCCCCAAAGCCGGGGGCAATGAGCAGTTCTTC	CASSPKAGGNEQFF
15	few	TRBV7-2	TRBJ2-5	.	TGTGCCAGCAGCTTATTTAGGGGGGTACAAGAGACCCAGTACTTC	CASSLFRGVQETQYF
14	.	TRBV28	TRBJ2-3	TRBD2	TGTGCCAGCCGACTAGCGGGGGTCACAGATACGCAGTATTTT	CASRLAGVTDTQYF
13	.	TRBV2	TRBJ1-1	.	TGTGCCAGCCCGGGCCCCACGAACACTGAAGCTTTCTTT	CASPGPTNTEAFF
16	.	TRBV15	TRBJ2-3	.	TGTGCCACCAGCAGAGGAACAGGGATTATAACAGATACGCAGTATTTT	CATSRGTGIITDTQYF
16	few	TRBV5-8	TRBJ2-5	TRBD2	TGTGCCAGCAGAAACATAGCGGGGGGATGGCAAGAGACCCAGTACTTC	CASRNIAGGWQETQYF
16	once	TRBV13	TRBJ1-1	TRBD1	TGTGCCAGCACCTCCGATGGAGGGACAGATAACACTGAAGCTTTCTTT	CASTSDGGTDNTEAFF
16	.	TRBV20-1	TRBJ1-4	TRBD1	TGCAGTGCTATTTCCGGGACAGGGGCTTATAATGAAAAACTGTTTTTT	CSAISGTGAYNEKLFF
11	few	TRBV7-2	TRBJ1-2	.	TGTGCCAGCAGCTCTGCTCCAGGCTACACCTTC	CASSSAPGYTF
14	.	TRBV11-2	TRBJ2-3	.	TGTGCCAGCAGCTTTCGCAGGGGCACAGATACGCAGTATTTT	CASSFRRGTDTQYF
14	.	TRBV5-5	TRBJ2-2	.	TGTGCCAGCAGCTGGACAGCATGGTCCGGGGAGCTGTTTTTT	CASSWTAWSGELFF
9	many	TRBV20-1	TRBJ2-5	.	TGCAGTGCTAAAGAGACCCAGTACTTC	CSAKETQYF
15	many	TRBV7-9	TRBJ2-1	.	TGTGCCAGCAGCTTAGGGCATACAATCCCCAATGAGCAGTTCTTC	CASSLGHTIPNEQFF
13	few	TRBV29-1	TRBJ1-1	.	TGCAGCGTTGTAGGACAGACGAACACTGAAGCTTTCTTT	CSVVGQTNTEAFF
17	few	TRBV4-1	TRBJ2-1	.	TGCGCCAGCAGCCAAGAGATGACAGAAAGCTCCTACAATGAGCAGTTCTTC	CASSQEMTESSYNEQFF
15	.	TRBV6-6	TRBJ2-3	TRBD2	TGTGCCAGCAGGGCCGGACTAGCGGGGACAGATACGCAGTATTTT	CASRAGLAGTDTQYF
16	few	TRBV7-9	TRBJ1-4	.	TGTGCCAGCAGCCCGACACTTACCGGGACGGGAGAAAAACTGTTTTTT	CASSPTLTGTGEKLFF
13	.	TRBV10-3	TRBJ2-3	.	TGTGCCATCACCGGCAGGGGCACAGATACGCAGTATTTT	CAITGRGTDTQYF